One and the same sample provided the 19 T cell receptor beta chains below, sequenced in a study of blood T cell repertoires in COVID-19 (dated by TCRdb to 2020 to 2022). Libraries were constructed by the immunoSEQ multiplex PCR assay. Entries here come from immuneACCESS through TCRdb and include only in-frame sequences with V and J called. Some clones fail to appear in such tables; in the studies checked, an unresolved V gene covers under half of the shortfall, and the cause of the remainder is unknown. In this sample the table shows some 150,000 clones, roughly 87% of which occur a single time. The leading ten clones occupy roughly 1.5% of the sample. The source material was peripheral blood. The source of these receptors is a woman aged 45 to 65 with acute or convalescent COVID-19.

This chain links TRBV3-1 (or the pseudogene TRBV3-2) with TRBJ1-5; a possible D gene is TRBD1 (5 bases). From germline, CDR1 is LGHDT and CDR2 YNNKEL (reference sequence). This CDR3 is built from 16 residues. V gave up 1 base and J gave up 4 bases, with 14 bases separating them. The CDR3 DNA is TGTGCCAGCAGCCAAGGGTTGTGGACAACAAATCAGCCCCAGCATTTT. Translating it yields CASSQGLWTTNQPQHF.

The chain links TRBV7-2 to TRBJ1-5; D might be TRBD1 (6 bases). The length of the CDR3 is 15 residues. CDR1 SGHTA and CDR2 FQGNSA come from the germline V gene. The V end was cut by 5 bases, the J end by 7 bases, with 18 bases between. CDR3 region: CASSPGQTGGQPQHF. In DNA, the CDR3 is TGTGCCAGCAGCCCCGGACAGACCGGCGGACAGCCCCAGCATTTT.

The V and J genes are TRBV4-3 and TRBJ1-1; D not certain. The V end was cut by 4 bases, the J end by 5 bases, with 20 bases between. Germline loops: CDR1 LGHNA, CDR2 YSLEER. The CDR3 length is 16 residues. The CDR3: CASSPKTGRAKTEAFF. The DNA for the CDR3 is TGCGCCAGCAGCCCCAAGACGGGGAGGGCGAAAACTGAAGCTTTCTTT.

This clone came up a few times. The chain employs TRBV19 and TRBJ1-6; possibly TRBD1 for D (5 bases). The CDR3 consists of 13 residues. Trimming took 7 bases from V and 5 from J, leaving 9 bases between them. The germline V gene has CDR1 LNHDA and CDR2 SQIVND (reference sequence). CDR3 DNA: TGTGCCAGTAATCAGGGAAATAATTCACCCCTCCACTTT. Its translation is CASNQGNNSPLHF. The whole variable domain, remainder taken from reference TRBV19 and TRBJ1-6, is DGGITQSPKYLFRKEGQNVTLSCEQNLNHDAMYWYRQDPGQGLRLIYYSQIVNDFQKGDIAEGYSVSREKKESFPLTVTSAQKNPTAFYLCASNQGNNSPLHFGNGTRLTVT.

The chain couples TRBV7-9 to TRBJ2-7; TRBD2 matches at 8 bases. The junction had 5 bases not matched to a gene; V was cut back by 5 bases and J by 2 bases. The CDR3 totals 14 residues. Germline lookup yields CDR1 SEHNR and CDR2 FQNEAQ (reference sequence). CDR3 loop: CASSPTSGTYEQYF. The CDR3 bases are TGTGCCAGCAGCCCTACTAGCGGAACCTACGAGCAGTACTTC.

The table lists this clone with a count of one. V usage is TRBV4-2 and J usage is TRBJ1-4; D not certain. The CDR3 totals 13 residues. Germline assignment: CDR1 LGHNA and CDR2 YNFKEQ. The V end lost 2 bases, the J end lost 4 bases, and 5 bases lay between the germline ends. The CDR3 is CASSQTGNEKLFF. For the CDR3, the DNA is TGTGCCAGCAGCCAAACCGGTAATGAAAAACTGTTTTTT.

The chain uses TRBV6-5 and TRBJ1-1, with a tentative D call TRBD1 (6 bases). Deletions cut 1 base from V and 5 bases from J, with 17 bases between. Germline V CDR1 and CDR2: MNHEY, SVGAGI. The CDR3 is 16 residues long. Written as DNA, the CDR3 is TGTGCCAGCAGTTACTTTCGGGGGGCAGGAGGGACTGAAGCTTTCTTT. It codes for CASSYFRGAGGTEAFF.

The chain combines TRBV4-2 with TRBJ1-2; D may be TRBD1 (6 bases). The CDR3 totals 17 residues. Germline CDR1 LGHNA, CDR2 YNFKEQ. V was cut by 1 base and J by 4 bases, with 19 bases left in between. CDR3 amino acids: CASSQVVHRVGIYGYTF. CDR3 sequence (DNA): TGTGCCAGCAGCCAAGTAGTTCACAGGGTTGGTATCTATGGCTACACCTTC.

The chain uses TRBV11-2 and TRBJ1-4, with D hard to call. There are 14 residues in the CDR3. Germline CDR1 reads SGHAT; CDR2 reads FQNNGV. The germline V and J ends were trimmed by 5 bases and 2 bases, with 9 bases remaining between them. CDR3 region: CASSEMRTNEKLFF. CDR3 in DNA: TGTGCCAGCAGCGAGATGAGGACTAATGAAAAACTGTTTTTT.

The chain recombines TRBV9 with TRBJ1-2, with TRBD1 as a possible D gene (6 bases). The CDR3 contains 13 residues. Trimming stripped 3 bases from V and 4 bases from J, with 10 bases between. CDR1 and CDR2 (germline): SGDLS, YYNGEE. The CDR3 loop reads CASSADRPYGYTF. DNA of the CDR3: TGTGCCAGCAGCGCGGACAGACCCTATGGCTACACCTTC.

The V call is TRBV7-6, the J call TRBJ1-2; D possibly corresponds to TRBD1 (6 bases). The germline V and J ends were trimmed by 2 bases and 5 bases, with 24 bases remaining between them. The CDR3 sequence is 18 residues long. CDR1 and CDR2 (germline): SGHVS, FNYEAQ. CDR3 DNA sequence: TGTGCCAGCAGCTTAACTACTCACTTAGACAGGACGGAATATGGCTACACCTTC. This sequence encodes CASSLTTHLDRTEYGYTF.

The chain combines TRBV24-1 with TRBJ2-7, with a tentative D call TRBD1 (6 bases). V gave up 5 bases and J gave up 3 bases, with 7 bases separating them. In germline, CDR1 is KGHDR, CDR2 SFDVKD. CDR3 length: 12 amino acids. CDR3 nucleotide sequence: TGTGCCACCAGTGCAGGGGACTACGAGCAGTACTTC. Translated, it gives CATSAGDYEQYF.

V usage is TRBV11-2 and J usage is TRBJ2-5; TRBD2 matches at 10 bases. Germline-derived CDR1 and CDR2 are SGHAT and FQNNGV. V lost 4 bases and J lost 4; bases outside the gene matches: 15. The CDR3 runs 18 residues. The chain's CDR3 is CASSSGTGTSVIGETQYF. DNA of the CDR3: TGTGCCAGCAGCTCGGGTACCGGGACTAGCGTTATTGGAGAGACCCAGTACTTC.

The V and J genes are TRBV5-6 and TRBJ1-4; 10 nucleotides line up with TRBD1. J gave up 4 bases and V 4 bases, and 4 bases lay outside the gene matches. The CDR3 has 15 residues. Germline assignment: CDR1 SGHDT and CDR2 YYEEEE. CDR3 nucleotides: TGTGCCAGCAGCCGACAGGGGGCAAGTAATGAAAAACTGTTTTTT. Its protein product is CASSRQGASNEKLFF.

J is TRBJ2-5 and V is TRBV20-1; 13 nucleotides match TRBD2. Germline CDR1 is DFQATT and CDR2 is SNEGSKA (reference sequence). This CDR3 has 16 residues. Losses at the gene ends were 3 bases for V and 5 bases for J; bases not matched to a gene: 9. As DNA, the CDR3 is TGCAGTGCTAGTGACCCTCGGACTAGCGGGAGTGAGACCCAGTACTTC. This gives the protein CSASDPRTSGSETQYF.

V usage is TRBV6-5 and J usage is TRBJ1-2; D may be TRBD1 (5 bases). V lost 6 bases to trimming and J lost 5 bases, with 19 bases between them. This CDR3 is 15 amino acids long. CDR1 is MNHEY, CDR2 SVGAGI, per germline. The CDR3 nucleotides are TGTGCCAGCAGACCCAACAGAGACAGAACATATGGCTACACCTTC. Translating it yields CASRPNRDRTYGYTF.

The CDR3 region is CASSPASPGRTEAFF. In DNA form, the CDR3 reads TGTGCCAGCAGTCCCGCAAGCCCAGGGCGGACTGAAGCTTTCTTT. This chain links TRBV6-2 or TRBV6-3 with TRBJ1-1, with a tentative D call TRBD1 (5 bases). The ends were cut back, 5 bases at V and 5 bases at J, with 18 bases in the middle. The CDR3 has 15 amino acids. Germline CDR1 and CDR2: MNHEY and SVGEGT.

This chain joins TRBV28 and TRBJ1-1, with D hard to call. Germline assignment: CDR1 MDHEN and CDR2 SYDVKM. Trimming shortened V by 8 bases and J by 3 bases, and 16 bases separated the two germline ends. CDR3 size: 14 residues. Here the CDR3 reads CASEGRGGDTEAFF. The CDR3 DNA sequence: TGTGCCAGCGAAGGTCGTGGCGGGGACACTGAAGCTTTCTTT.

The gene calls are TRBV27 and TRBJ2-5, with 9 bases matching TRBD1. This CDR3 comprises 13 residues. Germline trimming cut 5 bases from V and 4 bases from J; bases unmatched to any gene: 2. Germline CDR1 and CDR2: MNHEY and SMNVEV (reference sequence). In DNA, the CDR3 is TGTGCCAGCAGTCTACAGGGGGCAGAGACCCAGTACTTC. Translation gives CASSLQGAETQYF.